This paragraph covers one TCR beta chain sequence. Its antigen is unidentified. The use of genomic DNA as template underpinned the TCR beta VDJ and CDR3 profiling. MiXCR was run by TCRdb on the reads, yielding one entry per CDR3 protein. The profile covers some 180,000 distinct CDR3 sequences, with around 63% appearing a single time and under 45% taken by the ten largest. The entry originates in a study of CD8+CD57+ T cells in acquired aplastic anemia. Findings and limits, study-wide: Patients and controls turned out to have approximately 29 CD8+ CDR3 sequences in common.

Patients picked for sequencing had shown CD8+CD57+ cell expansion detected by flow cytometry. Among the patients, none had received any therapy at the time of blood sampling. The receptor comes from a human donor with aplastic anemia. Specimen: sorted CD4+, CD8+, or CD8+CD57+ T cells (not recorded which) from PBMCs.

The CDR3 is CASSIDRSTGNTIYF. The CDR3 bases are TGTGCCAGTAGTATAGATCGGTCAACTGGAAACACCATATATTTT. The chain couples TRBV19 to TRBJ1-3, with D uncertain. Germline values: CDR1 LNHDA, CDR2 SQIVND (reference sequence). CDR3 size: 15 residues. V lost 0 bases, J lost 2 bases, and 8 bases lay in between.